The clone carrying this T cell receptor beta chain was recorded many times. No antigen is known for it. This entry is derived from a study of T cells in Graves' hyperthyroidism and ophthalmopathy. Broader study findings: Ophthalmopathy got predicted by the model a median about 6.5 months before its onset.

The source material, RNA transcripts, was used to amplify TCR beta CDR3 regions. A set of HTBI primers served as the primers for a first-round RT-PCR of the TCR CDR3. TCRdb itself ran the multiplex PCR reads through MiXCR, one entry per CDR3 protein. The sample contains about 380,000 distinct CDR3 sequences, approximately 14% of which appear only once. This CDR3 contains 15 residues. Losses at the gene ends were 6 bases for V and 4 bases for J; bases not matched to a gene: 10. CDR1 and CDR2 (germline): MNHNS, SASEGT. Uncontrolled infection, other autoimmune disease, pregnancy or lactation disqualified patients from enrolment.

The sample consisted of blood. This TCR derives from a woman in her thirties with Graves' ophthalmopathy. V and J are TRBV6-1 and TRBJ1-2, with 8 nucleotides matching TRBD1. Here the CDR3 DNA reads TGTGCCAGCAGACTCGCAACAGGGGGACTCTATGGCTACACCTTC. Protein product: CASRLATGGLYGYTF.